The table lists the clone carrying this TCR beta chain with many counts. Its antigen is as yet unknown. This specimen belongs to a study of regulatory T cells in long-lasting Graves disease. Study-level findings and limits: Persistent patients shared more public clonotypes (approximately 2,700) than newly diagnosed patients (about 1,000).

As for time point: newly diagnosed GD, antithyroid drugs for less than 3 months. The TCR library was made from RNA extracted from PBMCs. EDTA tubes held 9 to 10 milliliters of peripheral blood from each patient. CDR3-region Arm-PCR and iRepertoire HTBI primers produced the TCR beta libraries. TCRdb redid the calling of the multiplex PCR reads with MiXCR, one entry per CDR3 protein. The sample has some 240,000 distinct CDR3 sequences, 15% to 20% seen once. V was trimmed by 10 bases and J by 5 bases, leaving 21 bases between them. In germline, CDR1 is SNHLY, CDR2 FYNNEI. The CDR3 covers 14 residues. This sample also appeared in a second study, on T cells in Graves' hyperthyroidism and ophthalmopathy. That work states: Initially, a first-round RT-PCR of the TCR CDR3 employed the HTBI primer set.

This clonotype originated in a woman in her 30s with Graves disease. The material sequenced was peripheral blood mononuclear cells (PBMCs), taken at new diagnosis, from a patient treated with antithyroid drugs. The V and J genes are TRBV2 and TRBJ2-7; possible D gene TRBD1, 7 bases. The CDR3 loop is CATRGVVGVNEQYF. DNA for the CDR3: TGTGCCACCAGGGGGGTTGTGGGAGTAAACGAGCAGTACTTC.